This TCR beta chain was identified in a study of monozygotic twins with inflammatory bowel disease. Whole-study results and caveats: Repertoire similarity did not differ between concordant and discordant twins, perhaps due to limited power.

For this clonotype: Its matching antigen is unknown.

TCRdb reworked the 5' RACE reads into one entry per CDR3 protein, no DNA. The listing records about 210,000 distinct CDR3 sequences. This TCR derives from a human donor with ulcerative colitis or Crohn's disease, or a healthy co-twin of an affected twin (not recorded which). Sequenced input: blood.

The CDR3 sequence is CASSQVGQAGETQYF. The chain recombines TRBV2 with TRBJ2-5; checking the TCRdb D call of TRBD1 is not possible without DNA. Germline V gene lookup returns CDR1 SNHLY and CDR2 FYNNEI. The CDR3 covers 15 residues.